This TCR beta chain originates from a study of CD4 T cells in relation to SARS-CoV-2 and coronaviruses (dated by TCRdb to the early 2020s). For the study in its entirety: The ViraFEST assay cultured PBMCs with antigen for 10 days, then sequenced TCR beta CDR3s to find antigen-specific clonal expansions. An HIV-1 Nef peptide pool or a no-peptide culture served as the negative reference condition. HLA restriction was mapped for shared crossreactive spike epitopes using patient-derived lymphoblastoid cell lines. At the level of individual TCR clonotypes, the study measured memory CD4+ T cell crossreactivity between SARS-CoV-2 spike protein and common cold coronavirus spike proteins. The Adaptive Biotechnologies TCR-sequencing kit was used to sequence samples from a few pre-COVID donors and the naive versus memory experiments, whereas other data were Illumina-based. A different, Illumina-based TCR-beta assay was used to sequence expansion assays from other donors in the study. Paper-wide results and their limitations: No donor contributed both pre-pandemic and post-infection samples, which limited tracing the source of pre-existing responses. Compared with monoreactive clones, crossreactive clones had significantly weaker SARS-CoV-2-driven expansion, a result consistent with antigenic imprinting. Crossreactivity analysis centred on spike protein, so crossreactivity against other viral proteins was not assessed. In about 60% of donors, memory CD4+ clonotypes turned up that crossrecognized SARS-CoV-2 and at least one common cold coronavirus spike. Small numbers of patients and of tested TCRs were a limitation of the study.

On this clone itself: Its binding antigen is unknown. Within one base of it there is no much larger clone, and no base qualities were kept.

CD4+ T cells from unexposed donors were collected before the COVID-19 pandemic (2011-2018). Following 10 days of culture, the EasySep CD4+ T cell isolation kit was used to isolate CD4+ T cells. As cell numbers permitted, CD4+ T cells from unexposed donors were tested for reactivity to SARS-CoV-2 S and N and to four common cold coronavirus spike pools. Each well received under 2.5 million PBMCs, cultured in IMDM supplemented with roughly 5% human AB serum and around 10 IU/ml IL-2. Half of the culture medium was replaced with fresh IL-2-containing medium on days 3 and 7. In general, triplicate replicate wells were used for every peptide culture condition. The leukapheresis product used for the unexposed donors was purchased from a commercial source. PBMCs were isolated from leukapheresis product or whole blood by Ficoll-Paque PLUS gradient centrifugation. PBMCs were either cryopreserved at -140°C or used fresh in the expansion assay. The QIAamp Micro DNA Kit was used to extract genomic DNA from the CD4+ T cells.

Preparation of the library involved the immunoSEQ multiplex PCR assay. The paper's processing steps were these. During preprocessing, nonproductive sequences were discarded, as were any CDR3s that did not begin with C, did not end with F or W, or were shorter than 7 amino acids. The MANAFEST web app was used to call antigen-specific clonotypes on the basis of expansion compared with the reference and with other culture wells. To be counted as positive, a clone had to show significant expansion compared with the reference culture, at an FDR below 0.05, in 2 of 3 replicate wells. A further requirement for positive clones was significant expansion compared with all other tandem wells, along with an odds ratio above 5. CDR3 homology was measured as pairwise Levenshtein distance, computed with the stringdist R package after trimming three terminal residues from each end. The table comes from immuneACCESS by way of TCRdb, which keeps in-frame sequences with V and J called. Part of the clones is missing from these tables; in studies checked, under half for an unresolved V gene and the rest for unknown reasons. V, J and clone size reflect that table, while D and trimming were determined from the DNA. The table for this sample lists under 25,000 clones; approximately 80% of them were counted only once. The ten largest account for approximately 15% of the sample.

Counted from cysteine to phenylalanine, this CDR3 has 17 amino acids. The retained sequence is limited to the CDR3, 51 bases, with the frame set at the first base. CDR1 LGHDT and CDR2 YNNKEL are derived from the germline V gene (reference sequence). Between the V and J ends, shortened by 4 bases and 4 bases respectively, the junction contains 17 bases. The chain couples TRBV3-1 (or the pseudogene TRBV3-2) to TRBJ2-6; TRBD1 might be the D gene, on 6 matching bases. The TCR originated in a human donor in good health. The sequenced material came from CD4+ T cells from PBMCs, cultured in vitro. Read as DNA, the sequence is TGTGCCAGCAGCCGCCGAGGGGGAACTGGGGGGGCCAACGTCCTGACTTTC. Translated, this gives CASSRRGGTGGANVLTF.